This T cell receptor beta chain was captured in a study of post-analysis software for immune sequencing data. Study overall: Multiple sclerosis in the patients followed relapsing-remitting, secondary progressive and progressive-relapsing courses. General study findings and limits: Samples made in the same batch grouped tightly together by F measure. Controls showed lower frequencies than patients for 5 or 6 TRBV segments, and TRBV5-6, TRBV5-1 and TRBV20-1 were among these. People with multiple sclerosis had a significantly lower normalized Chao1 diversity than controls did.

This clonotype was seen only a few times. Its antigen is unidentified. Trimming took 6 bases from V and 12 from J, leaving 13 bases between them. Germline CDR1 is DFQATT and CDR2 is SNEGSKA (reference sequence). CDR3 length equals 10 residues. Tagging with unique molecular identifiers was a feature of the TCR beta cDNA libraries. Between roughly 1 and 10 million T cells gave rise to around 500,000 cDNA molecules. In TCRdb, the PCR reads were re-called with MiXCR into one record per CDR3 protein. The sample includes roughly 400,000 distinct CDR3 sequences, 30% to 40% of them seen just once. This receptor was obtained from a girl aged 2-15 years with multiple sclerosis. The sample consisted of blood. V gene TRBV20-1 combines with J gene TRBJ2-3; maybe TRBD1 (5 bases). CDR3 in DNA: TGCAGTGCCACGCGCGACAGCCAGTATTTT. Translated, it gives CSATRDSQYF.